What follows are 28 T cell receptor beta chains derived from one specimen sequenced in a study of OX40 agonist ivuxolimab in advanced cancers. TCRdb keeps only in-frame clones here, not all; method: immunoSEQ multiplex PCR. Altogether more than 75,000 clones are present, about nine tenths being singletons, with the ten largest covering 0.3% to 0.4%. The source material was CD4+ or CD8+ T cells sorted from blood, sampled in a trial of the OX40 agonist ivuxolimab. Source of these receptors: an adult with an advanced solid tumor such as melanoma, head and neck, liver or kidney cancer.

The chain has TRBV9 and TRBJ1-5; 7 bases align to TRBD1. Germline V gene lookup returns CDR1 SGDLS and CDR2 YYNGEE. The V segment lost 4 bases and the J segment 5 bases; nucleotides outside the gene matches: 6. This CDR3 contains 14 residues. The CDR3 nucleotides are TGTGCCAGCAGCTCGGGACAGCGATATCAGCCCCAGCATTTT. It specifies CASSSGQRYQPQHF.

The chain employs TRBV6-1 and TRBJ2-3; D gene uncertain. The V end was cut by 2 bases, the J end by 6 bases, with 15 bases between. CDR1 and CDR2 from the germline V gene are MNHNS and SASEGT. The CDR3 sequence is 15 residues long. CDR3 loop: CASSENVQRVDTQYF. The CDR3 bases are TGTGCCAGCAGTGAAAACGTTCAACGGGTGGATACGCAGTATTTT.

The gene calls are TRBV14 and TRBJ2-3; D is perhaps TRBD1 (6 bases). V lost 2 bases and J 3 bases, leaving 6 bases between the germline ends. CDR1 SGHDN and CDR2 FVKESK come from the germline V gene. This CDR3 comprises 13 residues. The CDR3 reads CASSQQGTDTQYF. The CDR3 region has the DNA TGTGCCAGCAGCCAACAGGGGACAGATACGCAGTATTTT.

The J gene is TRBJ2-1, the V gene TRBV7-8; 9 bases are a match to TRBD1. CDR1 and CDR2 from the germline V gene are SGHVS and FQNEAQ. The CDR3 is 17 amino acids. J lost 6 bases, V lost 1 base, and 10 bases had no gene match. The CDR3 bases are TGTGCCAGCAGCTTAGTGCATTCCGGGACAGGGTTCAATGAGCAGTTCTTC. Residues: CASSLVHSGTGFNEQFF.

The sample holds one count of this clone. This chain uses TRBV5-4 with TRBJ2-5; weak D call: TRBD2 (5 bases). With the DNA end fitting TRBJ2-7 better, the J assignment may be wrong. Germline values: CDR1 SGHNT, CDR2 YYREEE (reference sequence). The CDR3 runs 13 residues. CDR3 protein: CASQTTNSYEQYF. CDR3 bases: TGTGCCAGCCAAACGACTAATTCCTACGAGCAGTACTTC.

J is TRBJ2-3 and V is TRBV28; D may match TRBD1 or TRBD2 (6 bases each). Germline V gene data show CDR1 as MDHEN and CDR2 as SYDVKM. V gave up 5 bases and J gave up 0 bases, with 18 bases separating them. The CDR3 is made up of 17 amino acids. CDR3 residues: CASSKGDSAGSTDTQYF. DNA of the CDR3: TGTGCCAGCAGTAAGGGGGACTCAGCAGGGAGCACAGATACGCAGTATTTT.

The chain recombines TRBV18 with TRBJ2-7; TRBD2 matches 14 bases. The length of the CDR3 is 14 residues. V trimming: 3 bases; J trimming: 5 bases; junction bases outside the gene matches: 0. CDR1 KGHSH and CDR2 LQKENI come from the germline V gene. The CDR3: CASSPGLAGDEQYF. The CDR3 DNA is TGTGCCAGCTCACCGGGACTAGCGGGAGACGAGCAGTACTTC.

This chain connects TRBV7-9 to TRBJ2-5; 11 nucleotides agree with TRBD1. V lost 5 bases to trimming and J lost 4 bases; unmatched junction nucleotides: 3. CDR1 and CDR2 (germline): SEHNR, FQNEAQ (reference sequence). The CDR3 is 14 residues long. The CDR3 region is CASSPGTGGETQYF. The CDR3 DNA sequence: TGTGCCAGCAGCCCCGGGACAGGGGGAGAGACCCAGTACTTC.

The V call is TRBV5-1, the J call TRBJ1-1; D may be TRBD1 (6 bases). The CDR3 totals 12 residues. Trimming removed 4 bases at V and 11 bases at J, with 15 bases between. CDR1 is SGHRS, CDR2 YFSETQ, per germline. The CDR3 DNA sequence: TGCGCCAGCAGCATCGAACAGGGCCCCGCTTTCTTT. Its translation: CASSIEQGPAFF.

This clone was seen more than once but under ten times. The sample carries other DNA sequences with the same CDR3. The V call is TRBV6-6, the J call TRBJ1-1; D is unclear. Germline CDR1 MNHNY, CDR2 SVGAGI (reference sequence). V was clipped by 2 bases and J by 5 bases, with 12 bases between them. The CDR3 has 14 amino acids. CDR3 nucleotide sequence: TGTGCCAGCAGTTACGACCTTTGGGTTACTGAAGCTTTCTTT. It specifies CASSYDLWVTEAFF.

The CDR3 DNA reads as TGTGCCAGCAGCTTGTTAGCGGGAGCGTACAATGAGCAGTTCTTC. Translation gives CASSLLAGAYNEQFF. The chain combines TRBV11-3 with TRBJ2-1, with 9 bases aligning to TRBD2. Trimming removed 3 bases from V and 4 bases from J; junction bases left unmatched: 4. CDR1 is SGHNT and CDR2 is YENEEA in the germline V gene. The CDR3 sequence is 15 residues long.

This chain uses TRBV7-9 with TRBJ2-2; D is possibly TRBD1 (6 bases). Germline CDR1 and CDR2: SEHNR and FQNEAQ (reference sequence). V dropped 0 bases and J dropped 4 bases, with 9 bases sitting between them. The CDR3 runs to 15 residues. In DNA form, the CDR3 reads TGTGCCAGCAGCTTAGCAGACAGGCCCACCGGGGAGCTGTTTTTT. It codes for CASSLADRPTGELFF.

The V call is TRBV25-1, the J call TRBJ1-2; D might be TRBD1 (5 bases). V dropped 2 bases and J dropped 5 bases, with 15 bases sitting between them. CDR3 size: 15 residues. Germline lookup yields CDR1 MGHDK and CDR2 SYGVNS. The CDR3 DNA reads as TGTGCCAGCAGTGAACCGGGACTGGGTGGGTATGGCTACACCTTC. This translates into CASSEPGLGGYGYTF.

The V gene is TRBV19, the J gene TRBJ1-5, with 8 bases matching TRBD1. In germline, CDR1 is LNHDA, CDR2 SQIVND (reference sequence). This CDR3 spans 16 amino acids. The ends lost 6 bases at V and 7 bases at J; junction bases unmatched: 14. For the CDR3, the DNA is TGTGCCAGTAGGGTAAATGACAGGGGAGGAGGGCAGCCCCAGCATTTT. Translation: CASRVNDRGGGQPQHF.

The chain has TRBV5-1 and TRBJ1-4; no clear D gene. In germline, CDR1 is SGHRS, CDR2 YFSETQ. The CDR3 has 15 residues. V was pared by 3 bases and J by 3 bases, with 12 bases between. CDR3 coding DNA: TGCGCCAGCAGCTACGGGAACGGAGCTAATGAAAAACTGTTTTTT. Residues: CASSYGNGANEKLFF.

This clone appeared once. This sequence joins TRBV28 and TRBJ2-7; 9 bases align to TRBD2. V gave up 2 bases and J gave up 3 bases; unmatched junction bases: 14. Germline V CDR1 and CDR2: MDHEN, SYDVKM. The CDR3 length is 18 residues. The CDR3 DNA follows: TGTGCCAGCAGTTTACCCAGGGGTGGCGGGAGGGCTATCTACGAGCAGTACTTC. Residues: CASSLPRGGGRAIYEQYF.

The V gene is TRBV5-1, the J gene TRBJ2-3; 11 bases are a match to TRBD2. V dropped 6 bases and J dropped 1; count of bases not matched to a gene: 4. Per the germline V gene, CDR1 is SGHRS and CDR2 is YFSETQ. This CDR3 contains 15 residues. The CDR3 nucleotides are TGCGCCAGCACACTAGCGGGGGACGGCACAGATACGCAGTATTTT. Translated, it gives CASTLAGDGTDTQYF. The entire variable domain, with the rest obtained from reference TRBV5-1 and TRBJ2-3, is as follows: KAGVTQTPRYLIKTRGQQVTLSCSPISGHRSVSWYQQTPGQGLQFLFEYFSETQRNKGNFPGRFSGRQFSNSRSEMNVSTLELGDSALYLCASTLAGDGTDTQYFGPGTRLTVL.

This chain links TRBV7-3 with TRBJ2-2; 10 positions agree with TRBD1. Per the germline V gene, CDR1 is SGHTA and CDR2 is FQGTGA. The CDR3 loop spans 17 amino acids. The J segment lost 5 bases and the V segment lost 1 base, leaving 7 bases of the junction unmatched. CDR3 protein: CASSLIGDRGRTGELFF. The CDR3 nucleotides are TGTGCCAGCAGCTTAATAGGGGACAGGGGACGAACCGGGGAGCTGTTTTTT.

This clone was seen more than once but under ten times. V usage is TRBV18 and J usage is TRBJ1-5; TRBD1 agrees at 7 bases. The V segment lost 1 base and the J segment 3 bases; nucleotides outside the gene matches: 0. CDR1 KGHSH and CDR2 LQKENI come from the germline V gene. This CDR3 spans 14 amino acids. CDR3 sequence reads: CASSPQGANQPQHF. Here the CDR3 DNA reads TGTGCCAGCTCACCACAGGGGGCCAATCAGCCCCAGCATTTT.

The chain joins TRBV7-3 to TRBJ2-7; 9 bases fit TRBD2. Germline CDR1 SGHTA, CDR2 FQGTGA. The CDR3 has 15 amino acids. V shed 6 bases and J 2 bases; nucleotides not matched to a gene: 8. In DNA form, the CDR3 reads TGTGCCAGCAGTCCCGAGGCGGGAGGGCCCTACGAGCAGTACTTC. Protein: CASSPEAGGPYEQYF.

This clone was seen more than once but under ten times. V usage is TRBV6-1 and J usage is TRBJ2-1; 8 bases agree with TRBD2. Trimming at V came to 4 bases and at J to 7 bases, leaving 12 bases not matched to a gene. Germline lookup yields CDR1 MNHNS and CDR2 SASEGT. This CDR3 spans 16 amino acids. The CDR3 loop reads CASSAPPGGGWNEQFF. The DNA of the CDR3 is TGTGCCAGCAGTGCCCCCCCCGGGGGGGGCTGGAATGAGCAGTTCTTC.

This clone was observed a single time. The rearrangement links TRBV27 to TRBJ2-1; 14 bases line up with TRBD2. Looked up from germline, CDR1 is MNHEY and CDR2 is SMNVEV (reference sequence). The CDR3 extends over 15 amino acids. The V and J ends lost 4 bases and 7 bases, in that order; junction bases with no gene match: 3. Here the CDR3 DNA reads TGTGCCAGCAGTTCGGGACTAGCGGGAGTTAATGAGCAGTTCTTC. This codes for CASSSGLAGVNEQFF.

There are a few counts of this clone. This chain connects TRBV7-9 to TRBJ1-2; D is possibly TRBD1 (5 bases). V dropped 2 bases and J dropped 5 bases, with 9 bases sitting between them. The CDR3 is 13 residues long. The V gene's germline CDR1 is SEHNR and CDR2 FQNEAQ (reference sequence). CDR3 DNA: TGTGCCAGCAGCTTACCAGGGTCTTATGGCTACACCTTC. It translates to CASSLPGSYGYTF.

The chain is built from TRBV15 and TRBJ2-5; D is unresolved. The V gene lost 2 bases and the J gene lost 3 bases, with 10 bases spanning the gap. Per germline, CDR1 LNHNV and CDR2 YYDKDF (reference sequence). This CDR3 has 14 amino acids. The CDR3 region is CATSRTVSEETQYF. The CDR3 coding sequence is TGTGCCACCAGCAGAACGGTTTCCGAAGAGACCCAGTACTTC.

This CDR3 reads CAWSVILSYEQYF. For the CDR3, the DNA is TGTGCCTGGAGTGTAATACTCTCCTACGAGCAGTACTTC. This chain connects TRBV30 to TRBJ2-7, with D hard to call. Per germline, CDR1 GTSNPN and CDR2 SVGIG (reference sequence). Trimming left V 0 bases short and J 0 bases short, with 6 bases between. The CDR3 runs 13 residues.

The CDR3 spells CASSLGGGLYNEQFF. For the CDR3, the DNA is TGTGCCAGCAGTTTAGGGGGGGGTCTATACAATGAGCAGTTCTTC. The rearrangement joins TRBV28 to TRBJ2-1, with TRBD2 identical over 7 bases. The V gene end was trimmed by 2 bases and the J gene end by 4 bases; junction bases not matched to a gene: 5. Per germline, CDR1 MDHEN and CDR2 SYDVKM. The CDR3 totals 15 residues.

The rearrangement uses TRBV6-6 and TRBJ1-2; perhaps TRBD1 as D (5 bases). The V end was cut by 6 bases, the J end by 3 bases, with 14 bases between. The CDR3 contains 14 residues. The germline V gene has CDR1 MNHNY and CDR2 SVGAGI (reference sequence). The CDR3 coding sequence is TGTGCCAGCAGACTTTTTGGGGCCGACTATGGCTACACCTTC. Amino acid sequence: CASRLFGADYGYTF.

CDR3 DNA sequence: TGTGCCAGCAGTTTACTAGCGGGTGGCTCAGATACGCAGTATTTT. Translated, it gives CASSLLAGGSDTQYF. This chain connects TRBV7-2 to TRBJ2-3; 9 nucleotides align to TRBD2. V lost 6 bases to trimming and J lost 4 bases; unmatched junction nucleotides: 8. The CDR3 totals 15 residues. CDR1 is SGHTA and CDR2 is FQGNSA in the germline V gene.